This entry lists 9 T cell receptor beta chains sequenced from one sample in a study of neoadjuvant anti-PD-1 for oral cavity cancer. Using immunoSEQ multiplex PCR, the repertoire was profiled, and TCRdb retains in-frame clones only, with some absent. Here the sample spans about 5,700 clones, almost 60% being singletons. The sample was tumor tissue, taken before nivolumab (anti-PD-1) treatment. These receptors came from a person between 40 and 85 years old with oral cavity squamous cell carcinoma.

The chain recombines TRBV5-8 with TRBJ2-1, with unresolved D. This CDR3 spans 12 amino acids. V was trimmed by 3 bases and J by 9 bases, leaving 10 bases between them. Germline V gives CDR1 SGHTS, CDR2 YDEGEE. The CDR3 here is CASSSSPREQFF. CDR3 coding DNA: TGTGCCAGCAGCTCCTCTCCACGTGAGCAGTTCTTC. Based on the CDR3 plus reference TRBV5-8 and TRBJ2-1, the full variable domain is EAGVTQSPTHLIKTRGQQATLRCSPISGHTSVYWYQQALGLGLQFLLWYDEGEERNRGNFPPRFSGRQFPNYSSELNVNALELEDSALYLCASSSSPREQFFGPGTRLTVL.

V gene TRBV9 combines with J gene TRBJ1-4; the match to TRBD1 covers 7 bases. This CDR3 region has 14 residues. After removal of 1 base from V and 8 bases from J, the junction contained 5 bases not matched to a gene. CDR1 and CDR2 from the germline V gene are SGDLS and YYNGEE. The CDR3 DNA reads as TGTGCCAGCAGCGTATCCGGGACAGAGGAAAAACTGTTTTTT. Its translation is CASSVSGTEEKLFF.

The CDR3 is CASSGQGRSQPQHF. CDR3 coding DNA: TGTGCCAGCAGTGGTCAGGGAAGGAGTCAGCCCCAGCATTTT. The genes are TRBV2 and TRBJ1-5; maybe TRBD1 (5 bases). The CDR3 consists of 14 residues. Trimming cost V 4 bases and J 6 bases, with 13 bases left between them. Looked up from germline, CDR1 is SNHLY and CDR2 is FYNNEI.

The V gene is TRBV5-1, the J gene TRBJ2-1; D call uncertain. Germline-derived CDR1 and CDR2 are SGHRS and YFSETQ. This CDR3 has 14 amino acids. With 1 base removed from V and 8 bases from J, the gap between germline ends came to 13 bases. The CDR3 sequence: CASSLTASVDEQFF. The CDR3 DNA follows: TGCGCCAGCAGCTTGACCGCATCCGTGGATGAGCAGTTCTTC.

The J gene is TRBJ2-7, the V gene TRBV2; 10 nucleotides line up with TRBD2. Germline lookup yields CDR1 SNHLY and CDR2 FYNNEI. The CDR3 length is 17 residues. V gave up 2 bases and J gave up 5 bases; unmatched junction bases: 12. The CDR3 nucleotides read TGTGCCAGCAGTGAACCCGACCGGCTAGCGGGAGCAGACGAGCAGTACTTC. Protein: CASSEPDRLAGADEQYF.

This clone was detected only a few times. The chain couples TRBV4-2 to TRBJ2-1; unclear D gene. V dropped 0 bases and J dropped 6 bases, with 9 bases sitting between them. CDR3 length: 14 residues. Per germline, CDR1 LGHNA and CDR2 YNFKEQ. The CDR3 loop reads CASSQEVGINEQFF. Written as DNA, the CDR3 is TGTGCCAGCAGCCAAGAAGTTGGTATCAATGAGCAGTTCTTC.

V is TRBV4-1 and J is TRBJ2-5; tentative D call: TRBD1 (6 bases). V lost 0 bases and J 2 bases, leaving 13 bases between the germline ends. This CDR3 contains 16 residues. The germline gives CDR1 MGHRA, CDR2 YSYEKL. The CDR3 region has the DNA TGCGCCAGCAGCCAAGAGCTCCAGGGGAATCAAGAGACCCAGTACTTC. Amino acids: CASSQELQGNQETQYF.

This sequence joins TRBV30 and TRBJ1-2, with a tentative D call TRBD1 (5 bases). The CDR3 consists of 12 residues. The ends were cut back, 5 bases at V and 1 base at J, with 8 bases in the middle. CDR1 and CDR2 (germline): GTSNPN, SVGIG (reference sequence). The CDR3 here is CAWSTVNYGYTF. Here the CDR3 DNA reads TGTGCCTGGTCGACAGTTAACTATGGCTACACCTTC.

This clone has a single count. This chain links TRBV28 with TRBJ2-1; no reliable D call. This CDR3 is built from 15 residues. The V and J ends lost 5 bases and 9 bases respectively, with 20 bases between them. CDR1 is MDHEN and CDR2 is SYDVKM in the germline V gene. The CDR3 loop is CASSPGPLRWGEQFF. The DNA for the CDR3 is TGTGCCAGCAGTCCCGGACCACTCAGGTGGGGTGAGCAGTTCTTC.